In its sample, the clone carrying this TCR beta chain was seen many times. The antigen remains undetermined. Graves' hyperthyroidism was deemed stable absent ophthalmopathy progression within 18 months. Regions amplified from RNA transcripts were the TCR beta CDR3 regions. Using the HTBI primer set, a first-round RT-PCR was run on the TCR CDR3. TCRdb re-derived calls from the multiplex PCR reads in MiXCR, one entry per CDR3 protein. The sample contains hundreds of thousands of distinct CDR3 sequences, 13% to 15% of which appear only once. This sample was taken from a study of T cells in Graves' hyperthyroidism and ophthalmopathy. Study-wide points: Ophthalmopathy and stable hyperthyroidism were told apart by a 13 V-J model. Ophthalmopathy got predicted by the model a median approximately 6 months before its onset. In blood, most of the thyroid clonotypes expanded above 0.001 were also present.

Trimming cost V 6 bases and J 11 bases; bases outside gene matches: 10. The CDR3 loop spans 13 amino acids. Per germline, CDR1 MDHEN and CDR2 SYDVKM. The material sequenced was blood. V is TRBV28 and J is TRBJ2-1; 7 bases are a match to TRBD1. The clonotype originates from a woman in her thirties or forties with Graves' hyperthyroidism. The CDR3 nucleotides read TGTGCCAGCAGCCTGACCGGACAGGCTAAGCAGTTCTTC. It encodes CASSLTGQAKQFF.